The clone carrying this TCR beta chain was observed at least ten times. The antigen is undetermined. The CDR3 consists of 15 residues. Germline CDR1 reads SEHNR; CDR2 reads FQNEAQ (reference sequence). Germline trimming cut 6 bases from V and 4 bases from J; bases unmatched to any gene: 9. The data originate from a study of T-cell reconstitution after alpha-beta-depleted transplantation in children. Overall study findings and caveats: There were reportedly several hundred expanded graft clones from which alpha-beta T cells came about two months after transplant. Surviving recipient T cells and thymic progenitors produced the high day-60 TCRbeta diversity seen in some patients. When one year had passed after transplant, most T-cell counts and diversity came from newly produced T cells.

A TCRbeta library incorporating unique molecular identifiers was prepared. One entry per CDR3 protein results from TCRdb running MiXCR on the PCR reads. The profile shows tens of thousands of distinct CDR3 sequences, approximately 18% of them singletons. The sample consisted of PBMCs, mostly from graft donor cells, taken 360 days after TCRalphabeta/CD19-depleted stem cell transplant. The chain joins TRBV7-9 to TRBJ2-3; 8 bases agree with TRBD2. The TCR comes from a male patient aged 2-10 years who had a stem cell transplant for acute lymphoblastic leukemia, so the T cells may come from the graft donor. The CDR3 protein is CASRDPGLGPDTQYF. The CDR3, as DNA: TGTGCCAGCAGAGATCCGGGACTAGGGCCAGATACGCAGTATTTT.